One TCR beta chain is described in this entry. These data are taken from a study of shared clonotypes between healthy human individuals. The CDR3 is 15 amino acids. The ends lost 5 bases at V and 2 bases at J; junction bases unmatched: 8. Germline CDR1 SGHTA, CDR2 FQGNSA. Produced via immunoSEQ multiplex PCR; TCRdb's table is partial and in-frame only. The profile covers more than 1.2 million clones, with 97% to 99% appearing a single time and approximately 0.4% taken by the ten largest. This chain links TRBV7-2 with TRBJ2-7; 8 nucleotides line up with TRBD2. The TCR sequence derives from a man aged 30 to 39 in good health. The sequencing input was naive CD4+ T cells sorted from blood. The subset was: CD45RA+ positively selected. Here the CDR3 reads CASSITSGGAYEQYF. The CDR3 nucleotides are TGTGCCAGCAGCATCACTAGCGGAGGGGCCTACGAGCAGTACTTC. Filled out from reference TRBV7-2 and TRBJ2-7, the complete variable domain reads GAGVSQSPSNKVTEKGKDVELRCDPISGHTALYWYRQSLGQGLEFLIYFQGNSAPDKSGLPSDRFSAERTGGSVSTLTIQRTQQEDSAVYLCASSITSGGAYEQYFGPGTRLTVT.